The rows below give T cell receptor beta chains drawn from one sample of a study of cytomegalovirus exposure and HLA in healthy donors. Sequenced by immunoSEQ multiplex PCR; TCRdb stores in-frame clones only, minus some. Among 300,000 to 450,000 clones, 86% were seen once, and the ten largest hold 0.65% to 0.95%. Specimen: PBMCs. Receptors were obtained from a woman between 18 and 30 years old in good health and CMV-seronegative. CDR3s include the opening cysteine and the closing phenylalanine or tryptophan.

V gene: TRBV9
J gene: TRBJ1-3
CDR3 protein: CASSKTAGSGNTIYF

V gene: TRBV5-8
J gene: TRBJ1-3
CDR3 protein: CASSLNGPGARGNTIYF

V gene: TRBV23-1
J gene: TRBJ2-5
CDR3 protein: CASSQLAADRLQETQYF

V gene: TRBV6-1
J gene: TRBJ2-3
CDR3 protein: CASSEGQGRDTQYF

V gene: TRBV2
J gene: TRBJ1-1
CDR3 protein: CASSEAAGATNTEAFF

V gene: TRBV2
J gene: TRBJ1-5
CDR3 protein: CASSDYSQPQHF

V gene: TRBV29-1
J gene: TRBJ2-7
CDR3 protein: CSALLAGGPYEQYF

V gene: TRBV6-5
J gene: TRBJ2-7
CDR3 protein: CATLPDRGLLYEQYF

V gene: TRBV5-1
J gene: TRBJ1-1
CDR3 protein: CASKSGGTEAFF

V gene: TRBV27
J gene: TRBJ2-2
CDR3 protein: CASTPGVAGGTGELFF

V gene: TRBV28
J gene: TRBJ2-7
CDR3 protein: CASSFSSPPEQYF

V gene: TRBV19
J gene: TRBJ2-7
CDR3 protein: CASSMWDRASEQYF

V gene: TRBV28
J gene: TRBJ1-4
CDR3 protein: CASSIRDSLEKLFF

V gene: TRBV14
J gene: TRBJ1-1
CDR3 protein: CASSATKNTEAFF

V gene: TRBV28
J gene: TRBJ1-1
CDR3 protein: CASRQIVMNTEAFF

V gene: TRBV5-1
J gene: TRBJ1-5
CDR3 protein: CASSLARAMDRVNQPQHF

V gene: TRBV6-6
J gene: TRBJ2-7
CDR3 protein: CASRAGYYEQYF

V gene: TRBV30
J gene: TRBJ2-2
CDR3 protein: CAWSSSGELFF

V gene: TRBV6-1
J gene: TRBJ2-7
CDR3 protein: CASSAALSWSEQYF

V gene: TRBV6-1
J gene: TRBJ1-5
CDR3 protein: CASSEALGGGNQPQHF

V gene: TRBV6-5
J gene: TRBJ1-1
CDR3 protein: CASSYGSDLNTEAFF

V gene: TRBV5-4
J gene: TRBJ1-1
CDR3 protein: CASSPGQGTEAFF

V gene: TRBV2
J gene: TRBJ2-4
CDR3 protein: CASSDSASGAKNIQYF

V gene: TRBV6-4
J gene: TRBJ2-1
CDR3 protein: CASSDSKGGDKQFF

V gene: TRBV6-4
J gene: TRBJ2-2
CDR3 protein: CASSTLAENTGELFF

V gene: TRBV7-8
J gene: TRBJ1-2
CDR3 protein: CASSLEGGRGYTF

V gene: TRBV30
J gene: TRBJ2-1
CDR3 protein: CAWSELVAYNEQFF

V gene: TRBV27
J gene: TRBJ1-1
CDR3 protein: CASSLGQGILMNTEAFF

V gene: TRBV28
J gene: TRBJ1-2
CDR3 protein: CASSLLGRGNYGYTF